The 3 T cell receptor beta chains below were found in one sample sequenced in a study of blood T cell repertoires in COVID-19. Some clones are missing from TCRdb's copy, which holds only in-frame ones; the method was immunoSEQ multiplex PCR. The sample holds approximately 180,000 clones; 80% to 90% are singletons and the top ten take around 9.9%. The sequencing sample was made of peripheral blood. The receptors stem from a human donor with active or convalescent COVID-19. The donor label of this sample is uncertain.

The chain links TRBV5-8 to TRBJ1-1, with TRBD1 matching 8 bases. This CDR3 is 13 amino acids long. Germline V gene lookup returns CDR1 SGHTS and CDR2 YDEGEE. J was trimmed by 10 bases and V by 3 bases; bases with no gene match: 8. CDR3 protein: CASSSSQGAAAFF. The CDR3 DNA reads as TGTGCCAGCAGCTCCTCCCAGGGGGCAGCAGCTTTCTTT.

The rearrangement joins TRBV7-2 to TRBJ2-7, with 7 bases matching TRBD2. CDR3 size: 15 residues. J gave up 6 bases and V 5 bases, and 13 bases lay outside the gene matches. Germline assignment: CDR1 SGHTA and CDR2 FQGNSA. CDR3 DNA sequence: TGTGCCAGCAGCCCTACGCGGGACTACTATAGCGAGCAGTACTTC. Translation: CASSPTRDYYSEQYF.

The V call is TRBV6-5, the J call TRBJ2-2; 8 bases match TRBD1. The J segment lost 1 base and the V segment lost 2 bases, leaving 3 bases of the junction unmatched. CDR1 is MNHEY and CDR2 is SVGAGI in the germline V gene. CDR3 length equals 16 residues. The CDR3 DNA reads TGTGCCAGCAGTTACCCCGGGACAGGGAACACCGGGGAGCTGTTTTTT. It codes for CASSYPGTGNTGELFF.